This T cell receptor beta chain was recorded in a study of shared clonotypes between healthy human individuals. Study conclusions and caveats: Shared clonotypes across all four donors exceeded non-shared ones in generation probability. The diversity represented, both genetic and in exposure history, was limited by few donors.

All the donors were Caucasian adults who lived in Nashville, Tennessee. Across several immunoSEQ plates, the genomic DNA of each subset was split evenly. Assay: immunoSEQ multiplex PCR; the TCRdb copy retains only in-frame clones and omits some. In the table there are 2 million to 2.5 million clones, 93% of which are singletons. The CDR3 runs to 17 residues. Trimming cost V 2 bases and J 7 bases; bases outside gene matches: 12. Germline values: CDR1 SGHDN, CDR2 FVKESK. In regard to this clone: The antigen is not known.

The chain has TRBV14 and TRBJ2-1; 9 nucleotides agree with TRBD2. The TCR originated in a man in his late teens or twenties in good health. Some clones in this sample may be carry-over from other donors' samples. Sequenced material: naive CD4+ T cells from PBMCs. Specified subset: CD45RA+ positively selected. CDR3 coding DNA: TGTGCCAGCAGCCAAAAACTAGCGGGTGCCACAAGGAATGAGCAGTTCTTC. Translating gives CASSQKLAGATRNEQFF.